This T cell receptor beta chain was identified during a study of beta chain features in type 1 diabetes (dated by TCRdb to the late 2010s). Looking at the study overall: No differences in mean age, gender distribution, total cell number or subset yield were found between patients and healthy donors. In the study, TCRB repertoires of sorted circulating CD4+ T cell subsets from recently diagnosed type 1 diabetes patients were compared with those of matched healthy donors. Naive and central memory subsets were obtained from all 30 or so donors, but regulatory and stem cell-like memory subsets were isolated from only 8 patients and roughly eight healthy donors. A total of about 99,000,000 sorted cells were examined across all samples, and RNA yield correlated strongly with the number of cells per subset. Summary of the overall study and its limitations: A moderate but significant shortening of TCRB CDR3 length was observed in type 1 diabetes patients in all four CD4+ subsets. Naive, central memory and regulatory TCRB repertoires appeared to be more alike among patients than among healthy donors. Because cDNA rather than genomic DNA was sequenced, highly expressing activated cells could have been over-represented, although no difference in activation and CD3 levels was found between groups. HLA sub-analyses involved small numbers of individuals, so any influence of HLA type on TCRB rearrangement remained unresolved. PCR may preferentially amplify shorter templates, but because patient and control samples were amplified and corrected together, any resulting skew would affect both groups equally. At VDJ recombination sites, type 1 diabetes patients had fewer insertions and more deleted nucleotides, which implies abnormalities in thymic rearrangement.

The High Capacity cDNA Reverse Transcription Kit was used to reverse transcribe all of the isolated RNA, meaning that expressed TCRB transcripts were what got sequenced. Deep immunoSEQ sequencing was applied to naive, central memory and regulatory T cell samples, giving an average of around 4 million total reads per sample. Sorted cells were lysed in RLT buffer and RNA was extracted with DNase-treated RNeasy Micro or Mini kits, depending on cell number. Each cell subset was processed on its own to prevent cross-contamination, while patient and healthy donor samples were processed together. The immunoSEQ multiplex PCR was used to amplify TCRB sequences from cDNA, generating 87-bp fragments that spanned the CDR3 region. The amplicons were sequenced using the Illumina HiSeq platform. On the study's bioinformatics: PCR bias was corrected computationally using synthetic template baselines, and reads within Hamming distance 2 were collapsed, with unmergeable singletons discarded. Reads were aligned against IMGT to assign V, D and J genes, CDR3 length and insertions or deletions at six rearrangement sites. Clonotype counts were normalized to sorted cell number within each subset before computing true diversity and Gini coefficients with the tcR R package. Repertoire sharing was quantified using the overlap coefficient calculated on TCRB nucleotide sequences. As a proxy for the pre-selection repertoire, out-of-frame TCRB sequences from naive cells were analyzed. In its TCRdb copy, this immuneACCESS table keeps in-frame sequences only and misses some clones. Where compared with another copy, unresolved V genes explain less than half of these, and the others have no known cause. From that table come the V and J calls and clone size; the DNA was used to work out D and trimming. This sample is represented by a few hundred thousand clones; 20% of them were singletons. 0.028% of the sample comes from the top ten.

The sample holds a few counts of this clone. Its antigen remains undetermined. Nothing much larger sits one base from this clone, and base qualities are not available. Each donor gave one peripheral blood draw, approximately 120 mL on average, collected into heparinised tubes. Naive, central memory, regulatory and stem cell-like memory CD4+ T cells were sorted on a BD FACSAria II using a panel including CD45RO, CCR7, CD25, CD127, CD95 and CD27. Purity was above 95% for every sorted population. PBMCs were isolated immediately by Lymphoprep density gradient centrifugation and stained directly without culture. To minimize batch effects, samples were stained and sorted in pairs, one healthy donor with one patient per experiment. CDR1 and CDR2 are read off the germline V gene (reference sequence) as GTSNPN and SVGIG. The germline V and J ends show losses of 2 bases and 1 base respectively, and no gene match explains 4 bases of the junction. There are 14 amino acids in the CDR3, from cysteine to phenylalanine inclusive. Left in the record is the CDR3 DNA by itself, 42 bases read in frame from the first base.

The chain joins TRBV30 to TRBJ2-5, and 7 junction bases match TRBD1. Source material: naive CD4+ T cells from blood. In the paper's terms, the cell subset or site label means: true naive CD4+ T cells. The TCR originated in a woman between 40 and 50 years old with type 1 diabetes. The CDR3 corresponds to CAWSRGQSQETQYF. The nucleotide sequence reads as follows: TGTGCCTGGAGTCGGGGACAGAGCCAAGAGACCCAGTACTTC.